This T cell receptor (beta chain) was sequenced during a study of blood T cell repertoires in COVID-19. Study context: Italy, Spain and the United States were the sources of the convalescent and acute COVID-19 samples. T cells, B-cell-depleted T cells, or PBMCs supplied cDNA or gDNA.

V was trimmed by 5 bases and J by 9 bases, leaving 8 bases between them. This CDR3 spans 12 amino acids. CDR1 and CDR2 from the germline V gene are SGHTA and FQGNSA. Only in-frame clones appear in the TCRdb table, and some are missing; sequencing was by immunoSEQ multiplex PCR. The table lists 40,000 to 60,000 clones, 65% to 90% of them singletons. The V and J genes are TRBV7-2 and TRBJ1-6; D not resolved. The sequenced sample was peripheral blood. The sequence derives from a woman aged 80 or over with COVID-19, enrolled during active disease. In DNA form, the CDR3 reads TGTGCCAGCAGCGTCGGTAGTTCACCCCTCCACTTT. This encodes CASSVGSSPLHF.